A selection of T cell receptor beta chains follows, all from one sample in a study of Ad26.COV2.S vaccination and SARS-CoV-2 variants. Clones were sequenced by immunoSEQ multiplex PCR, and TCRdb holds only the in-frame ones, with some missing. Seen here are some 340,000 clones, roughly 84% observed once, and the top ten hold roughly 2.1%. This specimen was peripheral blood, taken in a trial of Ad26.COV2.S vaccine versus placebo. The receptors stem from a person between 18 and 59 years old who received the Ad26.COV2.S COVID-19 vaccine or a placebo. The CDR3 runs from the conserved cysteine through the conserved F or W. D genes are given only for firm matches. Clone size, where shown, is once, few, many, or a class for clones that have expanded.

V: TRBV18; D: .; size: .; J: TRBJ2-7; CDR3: CASSPVSTVRSEQYF; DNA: TGTGCCAGCTCACCAGTCTCCACAGTGCGTTCGGAGCAGTACTTC
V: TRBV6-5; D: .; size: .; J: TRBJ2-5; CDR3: CASRQAQKETQYF; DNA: TGTGCCAGCAGACAGGCCCAAAAAGAGACCCAGTACTTC
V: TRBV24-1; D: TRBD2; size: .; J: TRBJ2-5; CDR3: CATSEGSGGSQETQYF; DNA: TGTGCCACCAGTGAAGGTAGCGGGGGTTCCCAAGAGACCCAGTACTTC
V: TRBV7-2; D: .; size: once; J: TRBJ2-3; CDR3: CASSPGWGSTDTQYF; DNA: TGTGCCAGCAGCCCAGGATGGGGTAGCACAGATACGCAGTATTTT
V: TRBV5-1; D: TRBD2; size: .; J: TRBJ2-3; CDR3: CASRPSGGSDTQYF; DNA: TGCGCCAGCCGCCCCTCGGGGGGTTCGGATACGCAGTATTTT
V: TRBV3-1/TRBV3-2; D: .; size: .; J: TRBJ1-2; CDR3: CASSHKAVPYGYTF; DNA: TGTGCCAGCAGCCACAAGGCGGTACCCTATGGCTACACCTTC
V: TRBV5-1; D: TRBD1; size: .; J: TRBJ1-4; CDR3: CASSPDRGGEKLFF; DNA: TGCGCCAGCAGCCCGGACAGGGGAGGTGAAAAACTGTTTTTT
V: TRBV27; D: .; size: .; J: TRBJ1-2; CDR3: CASSLRGVGYGYTF; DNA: TGTGCCAGCAGTTTAAGGGGGGTTGGGTATGGCTACACCTTC
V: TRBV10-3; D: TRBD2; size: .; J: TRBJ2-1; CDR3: CATKEGRGTYNEQFF; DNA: TGTGCCACCAAAGAAGGGAGGGGTACCTACAATGAGCAGTTCTTC
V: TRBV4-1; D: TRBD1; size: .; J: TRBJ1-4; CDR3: CASSQVPGQGSYLEKLFF; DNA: TGCGCCAGCAGCCAGGTCCCGGGACAGGGATCCTATTTGGAAAAACTGTTTTTT
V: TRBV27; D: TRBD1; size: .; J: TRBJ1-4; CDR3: CASSSRTGGTANEKLFF; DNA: TGTGCCAGCAGTTCCAGGACAGGGGGCACAGCTAATGAAAAACTGTTTTTT
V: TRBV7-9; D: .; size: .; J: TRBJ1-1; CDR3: CASSLVGGGHQGTEAFF; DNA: TGTGCCAGCAGCTTAGTGGGGGGAGGGCATCAAGGCACTGAAGCTTTCTTT
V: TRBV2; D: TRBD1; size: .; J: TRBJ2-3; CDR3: CASSLRHRGSTDTQYF; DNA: TGTGCCAGCAGCCTCCGGCACAGGGGCAGCACAGATACGCAGTATTTT
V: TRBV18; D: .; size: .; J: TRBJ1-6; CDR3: CASSPADGNSPLHF; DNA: TGTGCCAGCTCACCAGCGGACGGGAATTCACCCCTCCACTTT
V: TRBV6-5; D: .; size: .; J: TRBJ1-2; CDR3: CASTTGQNYGYTF; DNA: TGTGCCAGCACCACCGGACAGAACTATGGCTACACCTTC
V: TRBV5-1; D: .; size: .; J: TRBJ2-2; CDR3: CATNVGNTGELFF; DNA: TGCGCCACTAACGTAGGGAACACCGGGGAGCTGTTTTTT
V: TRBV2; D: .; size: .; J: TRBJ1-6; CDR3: CASSDNGVSPLHF; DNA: TGTGCCAGCAGTGATAATGGGGTTTCACCCCTCCACTTT
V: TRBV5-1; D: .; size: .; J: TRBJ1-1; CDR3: CASSLGEGRLGTEAFF; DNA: TGCGCCAGCAGCTTGGGGGAAGGGCGGCTGGGGACTGAAGCTTTCTTT
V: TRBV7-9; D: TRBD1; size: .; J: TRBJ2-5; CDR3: CASSSRQGSETQYF; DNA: TGTGCCAGCAGCTCCCGACAGGGTTCGGAGACCCAGTACTTC
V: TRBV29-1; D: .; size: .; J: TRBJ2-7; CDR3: CSGTKGAEQYF; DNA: TGCAGCGGAACGAAAGGGGCCGAGCAGTACTTC
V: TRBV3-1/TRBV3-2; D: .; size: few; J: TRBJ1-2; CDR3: CASSPGTVGNYGYTF; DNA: TGTGCCAGCAGCCCCGGAACAGTGGGGAACTATGGCTACACCTTC
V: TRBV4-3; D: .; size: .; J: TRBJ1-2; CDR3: CASSQQRRYGYTF; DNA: TGCGCCAGCAGCCAGCAGCGCCGCTATGGCTACACCTTC
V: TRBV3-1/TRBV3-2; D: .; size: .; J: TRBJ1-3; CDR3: CASSPPRGGYTGNTIYF; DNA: TGTGCCAGCAGCCCCCCGAGGGGAGGGTACACTGGAAACACCATATATTTT
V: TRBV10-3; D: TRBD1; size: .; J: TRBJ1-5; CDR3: CAISESGGQGILQPQHF; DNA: TGTGCCATCAGTGAGTCAGGGGGACAGGGGATACTTCAGCCCCAGCATTTT
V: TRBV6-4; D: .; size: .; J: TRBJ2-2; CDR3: CASSDRPTGELFF; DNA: TGTGCCAGCAGTGACAGACCCACCGGGGAGCTGTTTTTT
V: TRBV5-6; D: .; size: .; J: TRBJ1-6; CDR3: CASSLVWGPGSPLHF; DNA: TGTGCCAGCAGCTTGGTATGGGGGCCCGGTTCACCCCTCCACTTT
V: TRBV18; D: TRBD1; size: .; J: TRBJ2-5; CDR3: CASSPGQGVPQETQYF; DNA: TGTGCCAGCTCACCCGGACAGGGGGTACCCCAAGAGACCCAGTACTTC
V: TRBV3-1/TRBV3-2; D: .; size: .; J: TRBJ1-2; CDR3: CASSLKDYGYTF; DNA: TGTGCCAGCAGCCTGAAAGACTATGGCTACACCTTC
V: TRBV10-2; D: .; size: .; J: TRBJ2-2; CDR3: CASSDWFTGELFF; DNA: TGCGCCAGCAGTGACTGGTTCACCGGGGAGCTGTTTTTT
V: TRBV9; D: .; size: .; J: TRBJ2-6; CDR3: CASSVRVSSGANVLTF; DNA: TGTGCCAGCAGCGTAAGGGTGAGCTCTGGGGCCAACGTCCTGACTTTC
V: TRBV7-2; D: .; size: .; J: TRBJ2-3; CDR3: CASSLAGVSTDTQYF; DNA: TGTGCCAGCAGCTTAGCGGGGGTTAGCACAGATACGCAGTATTTT
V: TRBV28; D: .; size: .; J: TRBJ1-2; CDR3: CASSLGDPMGGYTF; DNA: TGTGCCAGCAGTTTGGGGGACCCGATGGGTGGCTACACCTTC
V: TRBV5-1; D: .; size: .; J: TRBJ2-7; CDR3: CASSLGAPYEQYF; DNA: TGCGCCAGCAGCCTGGGGGCTCCCTACGAGCAGTACTTC
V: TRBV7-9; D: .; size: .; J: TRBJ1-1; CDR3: CASSPYSTANTEAFF; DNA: TGTGCCAGCAGCCCCTATTCGACAGCGAACACTGAAGCTTTCTTT
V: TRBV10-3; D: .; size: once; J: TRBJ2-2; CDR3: CAMRGAANTGELFF; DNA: TGTGCCATGAGAGGGGCGGCGAACACCGGGGAGCTGTTTTTT
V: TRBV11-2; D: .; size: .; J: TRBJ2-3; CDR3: CASSLGGAGPTTDTQYF; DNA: TGTGCCAGCAGCTTAGGGGGGGCGGGACCTACCACAGATACGCAGTATTTT
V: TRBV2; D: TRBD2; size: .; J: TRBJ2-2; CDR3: CASLKFGPKLAGGNTGELFF; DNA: TGTGCCAGCCTGAAGTTCGGGCCCAAACTAGCGGGGGGGAACACCGGGGAGCTGTTTTTT
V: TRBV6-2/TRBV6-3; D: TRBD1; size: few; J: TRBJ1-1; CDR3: CASSYGYHWTGDTEAFF; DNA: TGTGCCAGCAGTTACGGCTACCACTGGACAGGGGACACTGAAGCTTTCTTT
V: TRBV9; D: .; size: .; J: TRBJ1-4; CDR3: CASSVGPRGATNEKLFF; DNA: TGTGCCAGCAGCGTGGGGCCGCGGGGTGCAACTAATGAAAAACTGTTTTTT
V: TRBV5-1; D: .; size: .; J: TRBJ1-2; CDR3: CASSFAGALNYGYTF; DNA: TGCGCCAGCAGCTTCGCAGGGGCCCTCAACTATGGCTACACCTTC
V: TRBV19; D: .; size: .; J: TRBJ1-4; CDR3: CASSSGQRNEKLFF; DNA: TGTGCCAGTAGTAGTGGGCAGCGTAATGAAAAACTGTTTTTT
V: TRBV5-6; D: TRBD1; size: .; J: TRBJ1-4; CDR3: CASSRTGSGKLFF; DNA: TGTGCCAGTTCAAGGACAGGGAGCGGAAAACTGTTTTTT
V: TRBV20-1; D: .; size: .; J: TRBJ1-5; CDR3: CSASLQGKPNQPQHF; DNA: TGCAGTGCTAGTCTACAGGGAAAGCCCAATCAGCCCCAGCATTTT
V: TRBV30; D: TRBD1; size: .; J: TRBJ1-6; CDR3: CAWSQGQGNGSPLHF; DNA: TGTGCCTGGAGCCAGGGACAGGGGAATGGGTCACCCCTCCACTTT
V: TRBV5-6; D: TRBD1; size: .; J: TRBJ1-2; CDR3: CASSPETGGWGYGYTF; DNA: TGTGCCAGCAGCCCGGAGACAGGGGGCTGGGGCTATGGCTACACCTTC
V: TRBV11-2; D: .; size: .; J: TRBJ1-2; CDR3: CASSLGINYGYTF; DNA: TGTGCCAGCAGCTTGGGAATTAACTATGGCTACACCTTC
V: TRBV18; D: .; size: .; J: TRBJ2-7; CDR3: CASSPGFRQGSYEQYF; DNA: TGTGCCAGCTCACCGGGCTTCAGGCAGGGGTCCTACGAGCAGTACTTC
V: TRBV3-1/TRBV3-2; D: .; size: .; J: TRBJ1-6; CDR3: CASSQDGGNSPLHF; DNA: TGTGCCAGCAGCCAAGATGGTGGTAATTCACCCCTCCACTTT
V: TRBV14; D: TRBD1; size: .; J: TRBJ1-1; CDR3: CASSTWTGGWTEAFF; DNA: TGTGCCAGCAGCACCTGGACAGGGGGCTGGACTGAAGCTTTCTTT